This TCR beta chain is from a study of T-cell memory formation after mild COVID-19 (dated by TCRdb to the early 2020s). Background on the whole study: Most TCR sequence clusters were specific to one of the two donors. Longitudinal TCRalpha and TCRbeta repertoire sequencing tracked T-cell clones expanding and contracting after mild COVID-19 in two donors. Two young, previously healthy adult volunteers made up the cohort, one male and one female. On the study overall, not on this receptor specifically: From day 15 to 85, contracting clones showed balanced CD4/CD8 phenotypes, whereas a second wave of clones that expanded from day 15 to 37 leaned towards CD4+. Whether the second-wave clones peaking on day 37 were SARS-CoV-2 specific was not confirmed. The study covered only a couple of mild cases, and larger cohorts including severe cases with pre-infection samples were considered necessary. Some responding clones were detected in pre-infection memory, which suggested that pre-existing cross-reactive memory T cells had joined the SARS-CoV-2 response. Contracting CD4+ clones were found mainly in CM and EM memory subsets, while CD8+ clones were enriched in EMRA.

Sequencing took place on an Illumina NovaSeq 6000. TCRalpha and TCRbeta cDNA libraries were constructed by 5'RACE with constant-segment primers, with sample barcodes and unique molecular identifiers being introduced. RNA was extracted from every sample with Trizol reagent. Libraries were amplified in two PCR steps, with a second sample barcode and Illumina TruSeq adapters added in the second step. Sequencing of the libraries was done on an Illumina NovaSeq, producing 2 x 150 bp paired-end reads. Processing in the source paper ran as follows. Demultiplexing of reads and collapsing into UMI-guided consensus sequences were performed with migec v1.2.7. Using mixcr v2.1.11, UMI consensuses were aligned to TRA and TRB V and J templates and then assembled into clonotypes. A clonotype was counted as expanded or contracted only when both edgeR and NoisET called the clonotype significant, with the noise models trained on biological replicates. For edgeR calls, a false discovery rate-adjusted p below 0.01 and a log2 fold-change threshold of 1 were applied. As an exploratory analysis of dynamics, max-normalized trajectories of the 1000 most abundant clonotypes were examined with PCA combined with hierarchical clustering. The CD4 or CD8 phenotype of responding clones was assigned using the separately sequenced CD4+ and CD8+ repertoires. TCRdb cleaned the public reads at Q25 with fastp, built clones with MiXCR and kept in-frame beta chains. Each record represents a unique CDR3 protein, reported with the most common genes and DNA among its rows. The V and J calls here are based on TCRdb, not the publication. The sample data list approximately 400,000 distinct CDR3 sequences, and 20% to 25% of these were observed just once. The biggest ten clones account for around 8.8% of the sample.

Ficoll-Paque density gradient centrifugation was used to isolate PBMCs. This clonotype was recorded at least ten times. Its antigen specificity is not known. Base qualities are missing; no much larger clone stands one base away. V sheds 6 bases and J sheds 1 base, leaving 6 bases between their ends. From the cysteine through the phenylalanine, the CDR3 covers 12 amino acids. The kept DNA is CDR3 alone, 36 bases in frame from the first base. CDR1 MNHNY and CDR2 SVGAGI are derived from the germline V gene (reference sequence). The sequenced sample consisted of PBMCs or a T cell subset sorted from them (not recorded which). This receptor was taken from an adult woman who had mild COVID-19 (a few samples of this study predate the infection). The sample titles of this study are shuffled in the database, so cell type and time point are left out; the donor was told from shared clones. Here the chain combines TRBV6-6 and TRBJ2-5; a confident D gene designation cannot be given. Here is the DNA: TGTGCCAGCAGACAGCCCCAAGAGACCCAGTACTTC. It codes for CASRQPQETQYF.